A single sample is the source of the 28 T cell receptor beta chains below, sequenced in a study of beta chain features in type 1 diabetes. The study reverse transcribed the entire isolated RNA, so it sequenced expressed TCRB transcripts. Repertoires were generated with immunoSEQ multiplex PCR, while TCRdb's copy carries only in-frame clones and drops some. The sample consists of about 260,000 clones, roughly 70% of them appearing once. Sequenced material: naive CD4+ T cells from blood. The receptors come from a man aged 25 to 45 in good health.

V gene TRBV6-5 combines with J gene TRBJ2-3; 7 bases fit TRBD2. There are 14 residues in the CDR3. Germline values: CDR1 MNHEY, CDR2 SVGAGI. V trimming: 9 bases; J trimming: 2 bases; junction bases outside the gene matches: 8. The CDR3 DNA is TGTGCCAGTAAACCGGGGACTAACACAGATACGCAGTATTTT. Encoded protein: CASKPGTNTDTQYF.

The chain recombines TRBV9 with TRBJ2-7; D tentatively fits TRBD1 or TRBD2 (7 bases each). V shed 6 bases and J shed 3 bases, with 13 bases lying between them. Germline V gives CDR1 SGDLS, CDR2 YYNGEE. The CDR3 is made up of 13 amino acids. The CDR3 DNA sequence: TGTGCCAGCAACCTCAGGGGGGGCTACGAGCAGTACTTC. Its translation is CASNLRGGYEQYF.

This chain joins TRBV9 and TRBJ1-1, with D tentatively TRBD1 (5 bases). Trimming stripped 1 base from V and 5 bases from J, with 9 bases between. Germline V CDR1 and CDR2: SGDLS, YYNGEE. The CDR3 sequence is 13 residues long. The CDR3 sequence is CASSVLRGTEAFF. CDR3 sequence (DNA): TGTGCCAGCAGCGTATTGAGGGGAACTGAAGCTTTCTTT.

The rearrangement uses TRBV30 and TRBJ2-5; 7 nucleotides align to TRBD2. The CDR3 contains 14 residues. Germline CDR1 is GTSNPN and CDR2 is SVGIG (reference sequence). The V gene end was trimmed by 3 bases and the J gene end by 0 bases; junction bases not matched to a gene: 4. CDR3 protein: CAWRAGAYQETQYF. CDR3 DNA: TGTGCCTGGAGGGCGGGAGCGTACCAAGAGACCCAGTACTTC. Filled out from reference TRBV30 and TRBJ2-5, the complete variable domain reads SQTIHQWPATLVQPVGSPLSLECTVEGTSNPNLYWYRQAAGRGLQLLFYSVGIGQISSEVPQNLSASRPQDRQFILSSKKLLLSDSGFYLCAWRAGAYQETQYFGPGTRLLVL.

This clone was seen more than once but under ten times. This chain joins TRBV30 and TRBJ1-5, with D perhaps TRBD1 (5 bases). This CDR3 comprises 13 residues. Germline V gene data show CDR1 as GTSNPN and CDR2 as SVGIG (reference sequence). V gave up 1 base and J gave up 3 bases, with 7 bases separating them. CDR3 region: CAWSAQDNQPQHF. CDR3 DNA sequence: TGTGCCTGGAGTGCACAGGACAATCAGCCCCAGCATTTT. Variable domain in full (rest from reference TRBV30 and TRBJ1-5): SQTIHQWPATLVQPVGSPLSLECTVEGTSNPNLYWYRQAAGRGLQLLFYSVGIGQISSEVPQNLSASRPQDRQFILSSKKLLLSDSGFYLCAWSAQDNQPQHFGDGTRLSIL.

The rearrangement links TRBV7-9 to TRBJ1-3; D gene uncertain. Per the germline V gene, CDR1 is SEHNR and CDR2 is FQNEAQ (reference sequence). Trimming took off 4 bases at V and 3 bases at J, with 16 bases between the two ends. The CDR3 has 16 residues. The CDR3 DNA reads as TGTGCCAGCAGCTCTCCCTATGGGGAATTTGGAAACACCATATATTTT. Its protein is CASSSPYGEFGNTIYF.

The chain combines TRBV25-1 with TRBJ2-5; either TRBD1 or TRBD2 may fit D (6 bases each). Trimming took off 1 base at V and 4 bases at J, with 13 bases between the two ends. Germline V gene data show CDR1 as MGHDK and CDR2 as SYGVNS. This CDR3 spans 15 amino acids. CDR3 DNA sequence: TGTGCCAGCAGTGAATCATTGGGGGGCGGAGAGACCCAGTACTTC. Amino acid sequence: CASSESLGGGETQYF.

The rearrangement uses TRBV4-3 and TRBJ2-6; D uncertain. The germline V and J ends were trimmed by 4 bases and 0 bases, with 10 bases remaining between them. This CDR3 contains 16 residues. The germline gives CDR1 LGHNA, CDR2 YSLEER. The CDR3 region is CASSRETYSGANVLTF. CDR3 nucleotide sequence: TGCGCCAGCAGCCGAGAAACTTACTCTGGGGCCAACGTCCTGACTTTC.

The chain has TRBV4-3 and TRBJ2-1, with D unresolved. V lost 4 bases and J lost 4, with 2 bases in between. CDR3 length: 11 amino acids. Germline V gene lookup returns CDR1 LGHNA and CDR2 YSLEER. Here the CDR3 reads CASSLYNEQFF. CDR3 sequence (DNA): TGCGCCAGCAGCCTGTACAATGAGCAGTTCTTC.

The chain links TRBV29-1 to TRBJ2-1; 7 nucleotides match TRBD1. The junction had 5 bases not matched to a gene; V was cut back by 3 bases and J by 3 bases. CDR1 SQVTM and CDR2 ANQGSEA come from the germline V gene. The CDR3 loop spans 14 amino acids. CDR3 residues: CSVDGQALYNEQFF. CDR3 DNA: TGCAGCGTTGACGGACAGGCCCTCTACAATGAGCAGTTCTTC.

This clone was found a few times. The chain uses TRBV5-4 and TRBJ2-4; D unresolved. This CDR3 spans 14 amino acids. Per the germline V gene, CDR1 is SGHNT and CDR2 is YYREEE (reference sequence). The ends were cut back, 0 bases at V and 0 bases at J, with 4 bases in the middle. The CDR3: CASSLELAKNIQYF. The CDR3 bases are TGTGCCAGCAGCTTGGAATTAGCCAAAAACATTCAGTACTTC.

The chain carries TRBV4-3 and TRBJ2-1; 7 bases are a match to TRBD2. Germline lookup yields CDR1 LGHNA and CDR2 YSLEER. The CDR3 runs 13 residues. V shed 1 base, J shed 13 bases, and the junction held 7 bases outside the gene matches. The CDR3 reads CASSQAGGRDQFF. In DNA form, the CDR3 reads TGCGCCAGCAGCCAAGCGGGAGGTAGAGATCAGTTCTTC.

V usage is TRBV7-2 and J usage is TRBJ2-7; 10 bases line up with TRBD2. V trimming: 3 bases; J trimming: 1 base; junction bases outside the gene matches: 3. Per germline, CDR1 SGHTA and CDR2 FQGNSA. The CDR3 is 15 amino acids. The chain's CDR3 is CASSFLAGESYEQYF. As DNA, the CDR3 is TGTGCCAGCAGCTTTCTAGCGGGAGAATCCTACGAGCAGTACTTC.

The CDR3 DNA reads as TGTGCCAGCATTTGGGACAGCTACGAGCAGTACTTC. The encoded protein is CASIWDSYEQYF. V usage is TRBV6-5 and J usage is TRBJ2-7; 7 bases are a match to TRBD1. Germline V gene lookup returns CDR1 MNHEY and CDR2 SVGAGI. J gave up 3 bases and V 7 bases, and 3 bases lay outside the gene matches. This CDR3 is 12 amino acids long.

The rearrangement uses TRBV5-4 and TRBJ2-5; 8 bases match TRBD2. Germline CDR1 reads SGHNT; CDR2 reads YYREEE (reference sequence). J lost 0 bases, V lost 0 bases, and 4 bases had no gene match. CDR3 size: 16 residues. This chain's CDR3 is CASSLAWRGDQETQYF. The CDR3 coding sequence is TGTGCCAGCAGCTTGGCCTGGCGGGGGGACCAAGAGACCCAGTACTTC.

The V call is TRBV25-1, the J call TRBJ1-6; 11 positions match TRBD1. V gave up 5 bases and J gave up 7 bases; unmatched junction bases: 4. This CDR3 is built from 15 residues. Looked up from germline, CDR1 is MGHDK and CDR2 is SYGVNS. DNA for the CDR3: TGTGCCAGCAGTTGGACAGGGGGCTGGAATTCACCCCTCCACTTT. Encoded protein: CASSWTGGWNSPLHF.

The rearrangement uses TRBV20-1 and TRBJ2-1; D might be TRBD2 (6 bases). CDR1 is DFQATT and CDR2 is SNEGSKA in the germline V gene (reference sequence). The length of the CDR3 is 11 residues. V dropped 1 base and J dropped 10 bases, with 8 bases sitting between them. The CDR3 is CSARGAGEQFF. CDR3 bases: TGCAGTGCTAGAGGGGCGGGGGAGCAGTTCTTC.

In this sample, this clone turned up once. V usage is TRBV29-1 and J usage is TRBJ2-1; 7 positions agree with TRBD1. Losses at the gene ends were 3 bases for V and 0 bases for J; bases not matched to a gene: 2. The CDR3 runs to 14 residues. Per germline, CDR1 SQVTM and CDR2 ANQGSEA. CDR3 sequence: CSVEDRSSYNEQFF. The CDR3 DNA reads TGCAGCGTTGAGGACAGGAGCTCCTACAATGAGCAGTTCTTC.

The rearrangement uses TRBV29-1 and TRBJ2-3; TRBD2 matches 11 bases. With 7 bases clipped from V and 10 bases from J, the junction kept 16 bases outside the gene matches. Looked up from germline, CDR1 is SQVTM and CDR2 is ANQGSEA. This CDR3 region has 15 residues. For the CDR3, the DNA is TGCAGCGGCCTCGGGACTAGCGGCGCTCAGTCGGCGCAGTATTTT. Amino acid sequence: CSGLGTSGAQSAQYF.

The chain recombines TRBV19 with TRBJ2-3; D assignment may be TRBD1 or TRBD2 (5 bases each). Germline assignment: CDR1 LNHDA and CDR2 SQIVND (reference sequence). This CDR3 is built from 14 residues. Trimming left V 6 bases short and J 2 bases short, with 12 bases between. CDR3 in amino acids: CASRDRGTTDTQYF. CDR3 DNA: TGTGCCAGTAGGGATCGGGGCACCACAGATACGCAGTATTTT.

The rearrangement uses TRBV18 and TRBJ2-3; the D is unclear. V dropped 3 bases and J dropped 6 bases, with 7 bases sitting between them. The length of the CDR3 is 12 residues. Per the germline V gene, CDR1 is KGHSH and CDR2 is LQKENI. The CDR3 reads CASSPSSDTQYF. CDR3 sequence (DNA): TGTGCCAGCTCACCCTCTTCCGATACGCAGTATTTT.

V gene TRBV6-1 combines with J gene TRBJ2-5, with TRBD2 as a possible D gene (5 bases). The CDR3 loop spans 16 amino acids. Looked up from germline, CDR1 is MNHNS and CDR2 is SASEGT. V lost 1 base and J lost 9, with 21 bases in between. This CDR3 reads CASSEGASPYQEAQYF. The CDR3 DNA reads TGTGCCAGCAGTGAAGGGGCTAGCCCGTATCAGGAGGCCCAGTACTTC.

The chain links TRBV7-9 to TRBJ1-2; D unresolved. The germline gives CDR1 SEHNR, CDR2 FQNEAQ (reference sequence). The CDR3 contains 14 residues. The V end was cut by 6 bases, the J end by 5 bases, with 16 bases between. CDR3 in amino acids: CASSIGMAGYGYTF. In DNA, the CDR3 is TGTGCCAGCAGTATAGGAATGGCCGGTTATGGCTACACCTTC. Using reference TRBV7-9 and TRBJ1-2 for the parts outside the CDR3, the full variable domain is DTGVSQNPRHKITKRGQNVTFRCDPISEHNRLYWYRQTLGQGPEFLTYFQNEAQLEKSRLLSDRFSAERPKGSFSTLEIQRTEQGDSAMYLCASSIGMAGYGYTFGSGTRLTVV.

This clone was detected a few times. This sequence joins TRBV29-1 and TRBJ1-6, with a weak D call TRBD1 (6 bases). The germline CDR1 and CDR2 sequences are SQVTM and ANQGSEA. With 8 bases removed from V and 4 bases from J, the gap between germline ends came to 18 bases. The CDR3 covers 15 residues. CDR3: CSLRTGTPYNSPLHF. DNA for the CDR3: TGCAGCTTGAGGACCGGGACACCGTATAATTCACCCCTCCACTTT.

CDR3 nucleotide sequence: TGTGCCACGACCGGGACTAGCTCTGTTACGCAGTATTTT. This codes for CATTGTSSVTQYF. The J gene is TRBJ2-3, the V gene TRBV28, with 9 bases matching TRBD2. CDR1 is MDHEN and CDR2 is SYDVKM in the germline V gene. The junction had 10 bases not matched to a gene; V was cut back by 10 bases and J by 8 bases. There are 13 residues in the CDR3. Based on the CDR3 plus reference TRBV28 and TRBJ2-3, the full variable domain is DVKVTQSSRYLVKRTGEKVFLECVQDMDHENMFWYRQDPGLGLRLIYFSYDVKMKEKGDIPEGYSVSREKKERFSLILESASTNQTSMYLCATTGTSSVTQYFGPGTRLTVL.

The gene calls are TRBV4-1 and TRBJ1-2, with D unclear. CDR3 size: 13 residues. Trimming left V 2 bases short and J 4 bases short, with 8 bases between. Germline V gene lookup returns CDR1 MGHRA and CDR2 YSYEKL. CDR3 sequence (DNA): TGCGCCAGCAGCCAATCTGGCCGCTATGGCTACACCTTC. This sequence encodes CASSQSGRYGYTF.

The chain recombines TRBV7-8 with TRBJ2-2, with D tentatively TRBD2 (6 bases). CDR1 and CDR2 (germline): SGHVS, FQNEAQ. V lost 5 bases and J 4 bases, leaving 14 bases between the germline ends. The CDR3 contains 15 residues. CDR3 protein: CASSRGAGTTGELFF. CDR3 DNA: TGTGCCAGCAGCCGCGGGGCAGGGACCACCGGGGAGCTGTTTTTT.

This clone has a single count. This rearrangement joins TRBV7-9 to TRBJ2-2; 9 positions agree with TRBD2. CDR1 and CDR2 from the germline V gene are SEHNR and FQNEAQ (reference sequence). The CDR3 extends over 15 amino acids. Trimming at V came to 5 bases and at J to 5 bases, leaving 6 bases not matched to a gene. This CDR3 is CASSLGLASTGELFF. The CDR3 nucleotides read TGTGCCAGCAGCCTCGGACTAGCGAGTACCGGGGAGCTGTTTTTT.